A single TCR beta chain is shown here with its context. TCRdb processed the 5' RACE reads anew with MiXCR; each CDR3 protein has one entry. This sample has fewer than 250,000 distinct CDR3 sequences, with 6% to 8% found just once. These data come from a study of identical twins. Trimming shortened V by 0 bases and J by 3 bases, and 15 bases separated the two germline ends. The V gene's germline CDR1 is DFQATT and CDR2 SNEGSKA (reference sequence). CDR3 length equals 15 residues. The sample also formed part of further work on yellow fever vaccine responses in identical twins.

The sample taken for sequencing was CD8+ T cells sorted from blood. The sequence came from a woman between 18 and 30 years old in good health. The chain carries TRBV20-1 and TRBJ2-7; D remains unclear. In DNA form, the CDR3 reads TGCAGTGCTAGAGACGCTGCGTGGACCCTCTACGAGCAGTACTTC. Translating it yields CSARDAAWTLYEQYF.